This T cell receptor (beta chain) was sequenced in a study of blood T cell repertoires in COVID-19. At the level of the study: The cDNA or gDNA used as material had been derived from T cells, B-cell-depleted T cells, or PBMCs.

Libraries were prepared by immunoSEQ multiplex PCR; TCRdb keeps only in-frame clonotypes and omits some of them. The repertoire has 90,000 to 120,000 clones, more than 85% of them found once; the top ten carry roughly 6%. Germline V gives CDR1 SGHRS, CDR2 YFSETQ. The V and J ends lost 0 bases and 1 base respectively, with 7 bases between them. CDR3 size: 14 residues. The gene calls are TRBV5-1 and TRBJ1-1, with D hard to call. Material for sequencing was peripheral blood. This receptor was identified in a human donor in a cohort sampled during active COVID-19. CDR3 in DNA: TGCGCCAGCAGCTTGGGTCTTCCGAACACTGAAGCTTTCTTT. It translates to CASSLGLPNTEAFF. The full variable domain, its missing parts supplied by reference TRBV5-1 and TRBJ1-1, is KAGVTQTPRYLIKTRGQQVTLSCSPISGHRSVSWYQQTPGQGLQFLFEYFSETQRNKGNFPGRFSGRQFSNSRSEMNVSTLELGDSALYLCASSLGLPNTEAFFGQGTRLTVV.